Presented here are 19 T cell receptor beta chains from one specimen sequenced in a study of OX40 agonist ivuxolimab in advanced cancers. Clones were sequenced by immunoSEQ multiplex PCR, and TCRdb holds only the in-frame ones, with some missing. The data show about 58,000 clones, about 86% seen once. The specimen comprised CD4+ or CD8+ T cells sorted from blood, sampled in a trial of the OX40 agonist ivuxolimab. The receptors stem from an adult with an advanced solid tumor such as melanoma, head and neck, liver or kidney cancer.

Note on this clone: Other DNA sequences in the sample encode the same CDR3. This chain joins TRBV7-2 and TRBJ2-5, with D uncertain. The V gene's germline CDR1 is SGHTA and CDR2 FQGNSA. V lost 2 bases to trimming and J lost 1 base, with 5 bases between them. The length of the CDR3 is 13 residues. The DNA for the CDR3 is TGTGCCAGCAGCTTAACCCCCCAAGAGACCCAGTACTTC. This encodes CASSLTPQETQYF.

The CDR3 is CASSLGGGLQETQYF. CDR3 coding DNA: TGTGCCAGCAGCTTGGGCGGGGGGCTACAAGAGACCCAGTACTTC. The chain links TRBV5-4 to TRBJ2-5; 8 bases line up with TRBD2. Per germline, CDR1 SGHNT and CDR2 YYREEE (reference sequence). The CDR3 extends over 15 amino acids. The V and J ends lost 0 bases and 2 bases, in that order; junction bases with no gene match: 3. Full variable domain (outside the CDR3, taken from reference TRBV5-4 and TRBJ2-5): ETGVTQSPTHLIKTRGQQVTLRCSSQSGHNTVSWYQQALGQGPQFIFQYYREEENGRGNFPPRFSGLQFPNYSSELNVNALELDDSALYLCASSLGGGLQETQYFGPGTRLLVL.

This chain joins TRBV11-2 and TRBJ2-3; D is unclear. There are 14 residues in the CDR3. V was shortened by 1 base and J by 0 bases, with 5 bases between the two germline ends. Germline-derived CDR1 and CDR2 are SGHAT and FQNNGV. DNA for the CDR3: TGTGCCAGCAGCTTAGGACGGAGCACAGATACGCAGTATTTT. Encoded protein: CASSLGRSTDTQYF.

The J gene is TRBJ1-1, the V gene TRBV19; possible D gene TRBD1, 5 bases. CDR1 and CDR2 (germline): LNHDA, SQIVND (reference sequence). V gave up 1 base and J gave up 6 bases, with 15 bases separating them. The CDR3 covers 15 residues. The CDR3 DNA reads as TGTGCCAGTAGTATAGGCAGACAGCGACCCGCTGAAGCTTTCTTT. Protein: CASSIGRQRPAEAFF.

The J gene is TRBJ1-4, the V gene TRBV5-6; D unresolved. This CDR3 has 14 residues. Trimming removed 2 bases at V and 3 bases at J, with 8 bases between. CDR1 and CDR2 from the germline V gene are SGHDT and YYEEEE. Here the CDR3 reads CASSFLGPNEKLFF. The CDR3 region has the DNA TGTGCCAGCAGCTTCCTTGGTCCTAATGAAAAACTGTTTTTT.

This clone has more than one count but fewer than ten. This chain joins TRBV18 and TRBJ1-5, with 10 positions matching TRBD1. The J segment lost 7 bases and the V segment lost 3 bases, leaving 3 bases of the junction unmatched. The CDR3 is 14 amino acids. Per germline, CDR1 KGHSH and CDR2 LQKENI. The DNA of the CDR3 is TGTGCCAGCTCACCGGGGACAGGGGAACAGCCCCAGCATTTT. Translating it yields CASSPGTGEQPQHF.

The DNA for the CDR3 is TGTGCCACACGGGACAGGGGATATGGGTACGAGCAGTACTTC. This sequence encodes CATRDRGYGYEQYF. The chain couples TRBV19 to TRBJ2-7, with 10 positions matching TRBD1. This CDR3 is built from 14 residues. CDR1 and CDR2 (germline): LNHDA, SQIVND (reference sequence). The junction had 10 bases not matched to a gene; V was cut back by 10 bases and J by 4 bases. Full variable domain (rest looked up from reference TRBV19 and TRBJ2-7): DGGITQSPKYLFRKEGQNVTLSCEQNLNHDAMYWYRQDPGQGLRLIYYSQIVNDFQKGDIAEGYSVSREKKESFPLTVTSAQKNPTAFYLCATRDRGYGYEQYFGPGTRLTVT.

The chain recombines TRBV15 with TRBJ1-5, with a tentative D call TRBD1 (5 bases). This CDR3 region has 18 residues. The germline V gene encodes CDR1 LNHNV and CDR2 YYDKDF (reference sequence). V was clipped by 0 bases and J by 0 bases, with 15 bases between them. CDR3 coding DNA: TGTGCCACCAGCAGAGATCAGGGCAGACTACCTAGCAATCAGCCCCAGCATTTT. It translates to CATSRDQGRLPSNQPQHF.

This chain connects TRBV14 to TRBJ2-7; unclear D gene. Germline CDR1 SGHDN, CDR2 FVKESK. Trimming removed 4 bases from V and 2 bases from J, with 6 bases in between. The CDR3 loop spans 12 amino acids. The CDR3 region has the DNA TGTGCCAGCAGCCTAGGCGCCTACGAGCAGTACTTC. Translating gives CASSLGAYEQYF.

The J gene is TRBJ1-1, the V gene TRBV9; D is unresolved. Germline values: CDR1 SGDLS, CDR2 YYNGEE. CDR3 size: 13 residues. V dropped 3 bases and J dropped 1 base, with 7 bases sitting between them. The CDR3 DNA sequence: TGTGCCAGCAGCGGATACACGAACACTGAAGCTTTCTTT. It is translated as CASSGYTNTEAFF.

This clone is termed medium-sized. V and J are TRBV18 and TRBJ1-3, with D uncertain. CDR1 and CDR2 from the germline V gene are KGHSH and LQKENI. The length of the CDR3 is 15 residues. Trimming took 5 bases from V and 4 from J, leaving 15 bases between them. The CDR3 coding sequence is TGTGCCAGCTCAGCTACGTCATTATACGGAAACACCATATATTTT. Translated: CASSATSLYGNTIYF.

The chain employs TRBV19 and TRBJ2-1, with TRBD2 matching 8 bases. With V trimmed by 2 bases and J by 7 bases, 10 bases remained unmatched. This CDR3 contains 16 residues. The V gene's germline CDR1 is LNHDA and CDR2 SQIVND (reference sequence). The CDR3 DNA sequence: TGTGCCAGTAGTATATGGGGAGCGGGGGTACCTAATGAGCAGTTCTTC. Protein: CASSIWGAGVPNEQFF.

This clone has a handful of counts. This chain joins TRBV5-1 and TRBJ1-1; no reliable D call. CDR3 length: 15 residues. In germline, CDR1 is SGHRS, CDR2 YFSETQ. The V gene lost 4 bases and the J gene lost 4 bases, with 17 bases spanning the gap. The CDR3 is CASSTLYGDRTEAFF. The CDR3 DNA sequence: TGCGCCAGCAGCACTCTTTATGGGGATCGCACTGAAGCTTTCTTT.

The rearrangement uses TRBV2 and TRBJ2-1; no definite D call. Germline V lookup: CDR1 SNHLY, CDR2 FYNNEI. The CDR3 spans 16 residues. V lost 6 bases to trimming and J lost 0 bases, with 15 bases between them. CDR3 sequence: CASSDLSWSSYNEQFF. DNA of the CDR3: TGTGCCAGCAGCGACCTCAGTTGGAGCTCCTACAATGAGCAGTTCTTC.

This clone was observed a handful of times. The chain uses TRBV2 and TRBJ1-5, with D possibly matching TRBD1 (5 bases). The CDR3 length is 15 residues. Germline V gives CDR1 SNHLY, CDR2 FYNNEI. V lost 8 bases and J 10 bases, leaving 24 bases between the germline ends. Here the CDR3 DNA reads TGTGCCAGCCAAGGAGGATCCAGCCGGGGGGAACCCCAGCATTTT. This sequence encodes CASQGGSSRGEPQHF. The variable domain in full, with the rest retrieved from reference TRBV2 and TRBJ1-5, is EPEVTQTPSHQVTQMGQEVILRCVPISNHLYFYWYRQILGQKVEFLVSFYNNEISEKSEIFDDQFSVERPDGSNFTLKIRSTKLEDSAMYFCASQGGSSRGEPQHFGDGTRLSIL.

This clone was found once. The chain uses TRBV6-6 and TRBJ2-4; no clear D. CDR1 and CDR2 (germline): MNHNY, SVGAGI (reference sequence). The V and J ends lost 2 bases and 6 bases respectively, with 14 bases between them. CDR3 length: 15 amino acids. The CDR3 region has the DNA TGTGCCAGCAGTTACCGGACCTCTCTGGGAAACATTCAGTACTTC. Amino acids: CASSYRTSLGNIQYF.

CDR3 region: CPGTPNTGELFF. CDR3 DNA: TGCCCCGGGACACCGAACACCGGGGAGCTGTTTTTT. The J gene is TRBJ2-2, the V gene TRBV29-1, with D possibly TRBD1 on 6 matching bases. Germline assignment: CDR1 SQVTM and CDR2 ANQGSEA. The CDR3 loop spans 12 amino acids.

The chain joins TRBV19 to TRBJ1-3, with D hard to call. The germline CDR1 and CDR2 sequences are LNHDA and SQIVND (reference sequence). The CDR3 sequence is 14 residues long. V was trimmed by 3 bases and J by 4 bases, leaving 10 bases between them. CDR3 DNA sequence: TGTGCCAGTAGTATCAGTCAGGCCGGAAACACCATATATTTT. Its protein is CASSISQAGNTIYF.

The chain uses TRBV28 and TRBJ2-7, with TRBD1 matching over 9 bases. The V segment lost 3 bases and the J segment 5 bases; nucleotides outside the gene matches: 5. This CDR3 has 14 amino acids. Germline values: CDR1 MDHEN, CDR2 SYDVKM. The CDR3 is CASSFDRGWDEQYF. In nucleotides, the CDR3 is TGTGCCAGCAGTTTCGACAGGGGGTGGGACGAGCAGTACTTC.